This TCR beta chain was sequenced in a study of prognosis after radiotherapy for stage I lung cancer. The overall study: No patient received concurrent therapy with stereotactic body radiotherapy.

Broader study findings: It is unknown whether the expanded TCR clones recognize the tumor.

Node-negative disease was confirmed in all patients by CT and PET/CT, with no prior chemotherapy, radiotherapy or other malignancies. Researchers took 5.5 to 6.5 milliliters of peripheral blood at each of two time points. This clonotype was counted at least ten times. Its antigen is unknown. Two-round multiplex PCR on genomic DNA was the method by which TCR beta CDR3 was amplified. For every TRBV and TRBJ gene, a specific primer was used in first-round PCR. TCRdb redid the calling of the multiplex PCR reads with MiXCR, one entry per CDR3 protein. The profile covers around 19,000 distinct CDR3 sequences, with 45% to 70% appearing a single time and 25% to 30% taken by the ten largest. V was pared by 3 bases and J by 8 bases, with 3 bases between. Germline CDR1 SGDLS, CDR2 YYNGEE. The CDR3 has 11 amino acids.

The clonotype was recovered from a donor aged 50 or older with non-small cell lung cancer. Sequencing used PBMCs, obtained before or after stereotactic body radiation therapy (not recorded which). The chain has TRBV9 and TRBJ2-6; the D is unclear. The CDR3 nucleotides read TGTGCCAGCAGCGGGACCAACGTCCTGACTTTC. Translated, it gives CASSGTNVLTF. Complete variable domain (other parts from reference TRBV9 and TRBJ2-6): DSGVTQTPKHLITATGQRVTLRCSPRSGDLSVYWYQQSLDQGLQFLIQYYNGEERAKGNILERFSAQQFPDLHSELNLSSLELGDSALYFCASSGTNVLTFGAGSRLTVL.